The rows below give T cell receptor beta chains drawn from one sample of a study of control samples from healthy donors and cancer patients. Method: immunoSEQ multiplex PCR; TCRdb's copy keeps in-frame clones and lacks some. Among over 65,000 clones listed, 94% were seen once. Sequencing input: blood. The receptors were gathered from a woman between 40 and 50 years old in good health. Each CDR3 is given with its conserved first and last residue. Fields, in order: V gene, J gene, clone size, D gene, CDR3 protein, CDR3 DNA. The D gene is left open where the match is weak. Size is stated for part of the rows, as once, few or many counts, or as a class when the clone is expanded.

v_call: TRBV27; j_call: TRBJ2-3; clone_size: NA; d_call: TRBD2; cdr3_aa: CASSRLAGGLDTQYF; cdr3_nt: TGTGCCAGCAGTAGACTAGCGGGGGGTTTAGATACGCAGTATTTT
v_call: TRBV7-2; j_call: TRBJ1-3; clone_size: NA; d_call: NA; cdr3_aa: CASSLMGGAGNTIYF; cdr3_nt: TGTGCCAGCAGCTTAATGGGAGGGGCTGGAAACACCATATATTTT
v_call: TRBV4-1; j_call: TRBJ2-3; clone_size: NA; d_call: TRBD2; cdr3_aa: CASTRSGTRADTQYF; cdr3_nt: TGCGCCAGCACCCGATCCGGGACTAGAGCAGATACGCAGTATTTT
v_call: TRBV4-1; j_call: TRBJ2-7; clone_size: NA; d_call: TRBD2; cdr3_aa: CASRAAGEMKTYEQYF; cdr3_nt: TGCGCCAGCAGAGCAGCGGGAGAAATGAAAACCTACGAGCAGTACTTC
v_call: TRBV7-9; j_call: TRBJ2-1; clone_size: NA; d_call: NA; cdr3_aa: CASSLSTGRNEQFF; cdr3_nt: TGTGCCAGCAGCTTGAGTACGGGTAGGAATGAGCAGTTCTTC
v_call: TRBV15; j_call: TRBJ2-7; clone_size: once; d_call: TRBD1; cdr3_aa: CATSRGPTGFSYEQYF; cdr3_nt: TGTGCCACCAGCAGAGGGCCGACAGGGTTCTCCTACGAGCAGTACTTC
v_call: TRBV30; j_call: TRBJ2-5; clone_size: NA; d_call: NA; cdr3_aa: CAWSIWRILQETQYF; cdr3_nt: TGTGCCTGGAGCATTTGGCGTATCCTCCAAGAGACCCAGTACTTC
v_call: TRBV5-5; j_call: TRBJ2-5; clone_size: NA; d_call: TRBD1; cdr3_aa: CASSASGTGAETQYF; cdr3_nt: TGTGCCAGCAGCGCATCCGGGACAGGGGCAGAGACCCAGTACTTC
v_call: TRBV6-5; j_call: TRBJ2-3; clone_size: once; d_call: NA; cdr3_aa: CASSYEGGTRTDTQYF; cdr3_nt: TGTGCCAGCAGTTATGAGGGCGGGACTCGCACAGATACGCAGTATTTT
v_call: TRBV3-1/TRBV3-2; j_call: TRBJ2-1; clone_size: NA; d_call: NA; cdr3_aa: CASSQDTSSYNEQFF; cdr3_nt: TGTGCCAGCAGCCAAGATACTAGCTCCTACAATGAGCAGTTCTTC
v_call: TRBV19; j_call: TRBJ1-5; clone_size: NA; d_call: TRBD1; cdr3_aa: CASSIFPGTGEQPQHF; cdr3_nt: TGTGCCAGTAGTATATTTCCCGGGACAGGGGAACAGCCCCAGCATTTT
v_call: TRBV4-1; j_call: TRBJ1-5; clone_size: NA; d_call: NA; cdr3_aa: CASSPRAQVNQPQHF; cdr3_nt: TGCGCCAGCAGCCCCCGGGCCCAGGTCAATCAGCCCCAGCATTTT
v_call: TRBV4-1; j_call: TRBJ1-3; clone_size: NA; d_call: TRBD1; cdr3_aa: CASSQIGQGRRNTIYF; cdr3_nt: TGCGCCAGCAGCCAAATAGGACAGGGTCGGAGGAACACCATATATTTT
v_call: TRBV7-2; j_call: TRBJ1-1; clone_size: NA; d_call: NA; cdr3_aa: CASSLLGQNTEAFF; cdr3_nt: TGTGCCAGCAGCTTATTAGGGCAGAACACTGAAGCTTTCTTT
v_call: TRBV6-5; j_call: TRBJ2-1; clone_size: NA; d_call: TRBD1; cdr3_aa: CASSKRQGLNEQFF; cdr3_nt: TGTGCCAGCAGTAAACGACAGGGGCTGAATGAGCAGTTCTTC
v_call: TRBV18; j_call: TRBJ2-7; clone_size: NA; d_call: TRBD1; cdr3_aa: CASSPDRVDEQYF; cdr3_nt: TGTGCCAGCTCACCCGACAGGGTTGACGAGCAGTACTTC
v_call: TRBV5-1; j_call: TRBJ1-5; clone_size: NA; d_call: NA; cdr3_aa: CASSLGAMGNQPQHF; cdr3_nt: TGCGCCAGCAGCTTGGGCGCCATGGGCAATCAGCCCCAGCATTTT
v_call: TRBV6-1; j_call: TRBJ1-1; clone_size: NA; d_call: NA; cdr3_aa: CASSEFRGNTEAFF; cdr3_nt: TGTGCCAGCAGTGAATTTCGGGGGAACACTGAAGCTTTCTTT
v_call: TRBV6-5; j_call: TRBJ2-7; clone_size: NA; d_call: TRBD1; cdr3_aa: CASSHGQGLSYEQYF; cdr3_nt: TGTGCCAGCAGTCATGGACAGGGGCTCTCCTACGAGCAGTACTTC
v_call: TRBV5-6; j_call: TRBJ2-1; clone_size: NA; d_call: TRBD1; cdr3_aa: CASSPFDRDYNEQFF; cdr3_nt: TGTGCCAGCAGCCCCTTTGACAGGGATTACAATGAGCAGTTCTTC
v_call: TRBV24-1; j_call: TRBJ2-3; clone_size: NA; d_call: TRBD1; cdr3_aa: CATSDSYRGRGSSDTQYF; cdr3_nt: TGTGCCACCAGTGATTCGTACAGGGGGCGAGGGAGCTCAGATACGCAGTATTTT
v_call: TRBV5-1; j_call: TRBJ2-1; clone_size: NA; d_call: TRBD2; cdr3_aa: CASTGLTYNEQFF; cdr3_nt: TGCGCCAGCACGGGACTAACCTACAATGAGCAGTTCTTC
v_call: TRBV10-1; j_call: TRBJ2-1; clone_size: NA; d_call: TRBD2; cdr3_aa: CASSESGISSYNEQFF; cdr3_nt: TGCGCCAGCAGTGAGAGCGGGATCAGCTCCTACAATGAGCAGTTCTTC
v_call: TRBV7-6; j_call: TRBJ2-7; clone_size: NA; d_call: NA; cdr3_aa: CASSLVRGDEQYF; cdr3_nt: TGTGCCAGCAGCTTAGTTCGAGGGGACGAGCAGTACTTC
v_call: TRBV7-2; j_call: TRBJ1-4; clone_size: NA; d_call: TRBD1; cdr3_aa: CASSGQGATTNEKLFF; cdr3_nt: TGTGCCAGCAGCGGACAGGGGGCTACGACTAATGAAAAACTGTTTTTT
v_call: TRBV6-1; j_call: TRBJ2-2; clone_size: NA; d_call: NA; cdr3_aa: CASSEADAGELFF; cdr3_nt: TGTGCCAGCAGTGAAGCGGACGCGGGGGAGCTGTTTTTT
v_call: TRBV5-1; j_call: TRBJ1-1; clone_size: once; d_call: TRBD1; cdr3_aa: CASSSVTGTGGTEAFF; cdr3_nt: TGCGCCAGCAGCTCTGTCACAGGGACAGGGGGCACTGAAGCTTTCTTT
v_call: TRBV5-1; j_call: TRBJ1-1; clone_size: NA; d_call: NA; cdr3_aa: CASSLLRDTEAFF; cdr3_nt: TGCGCCAGCAGCTTGCTCAGGGACACTGAAGCTTTCTTT
v_call: TRBV6-5; j_call: TRBJ1-2; clone_size: NA; d_call: NA; cdr3_aa: CASRWTDSNYGYTF; cdr3_nt: TGTGCCAGCAGGTGGACGGATTCTAACTATGGCTACACCTTC
v_call: TRBV10-3; j_call: TRBJ2-2; clone_size: NA; d_call: TRBD1; cdr3_aa: CAISGVGQGVAGELFF; cdr3_nt: TGTGCCATCAGTGGTGTGGGACAGGGAGTCGCCGGGGAGCTGTTTTTT
v_call: TRBV29-1; j_call: TRBJ1-2; clone_size: NA; d_call: NA; cdr3_aa: CSVEAAGGGGYYGYTF; cdr3_nt: TGCAGCGTTGAAGCCGCCGGGGGCGGGGGGTACTATGGCTACACCTTC
v_call: TRBV6-6; j_call: TRBJ1-2; clone_size: few; d_call: TRBD1; cdr3_aa: CASSWGTGDSYTF; cdr3_nt: TGTGCCAGCAGTTGGGGCACAGGGGATTCCTACACCTTC
v_call: TRBV5-6; j_call: TRBJ2-3; clone_size: NA; d_call: NA; cdr3_aa: CASIGGAAKDTQYF; cdr3_nt: TGTGCCAGCATCGGGGGCGCCGCGAAAGATACGCAGTATTTT
v_call: TRBV6-4; j_call: TRBJ2-1; clone_size: NA; d_call: NA; cdr3_aa: CASSDSTGAYNEQFF; cdr3_nt: TGTGCCAGCAGTGACTCGACTGGTGCCTACAATGAGCAGTTCTTC
v_call: TRBV19; j_call: TRBJ2-3; clone_size: NA; d_call: TRBD1; cdr3_aa: CASSPPARTGVDTQYF; cdr3_nt: TGTGCCAGTAGTCCGCCGGCCCGGACAGGGGTGGATACGCAGTATTTT
v_call: TRBV12-5; j_call: TRBJ1-1; clone_size: NA; d_call: NA; cdr3_aa: CASGLVVGFRGTEAFF; cdr3_nt: TGTGCTAGTGGTTTGGTAGTAGGGTTTCGGGGCACTGAAGCTTTCTTT
v_call: TRBV28; j_call: TRBJ1-1; clone_size: NA; d_call: NA; cdr3_aa: CASRRTMNTEAFF; cdr3_nt: TGTGCCAGCAGGCGGACTATGAACACTGAAGCTTTCTTT
v_call: TRBV4-2; j_call: TRBJ1-4; clone_size: once; d_call: NA; cdr3_aa: CASSQPRDINEKLFF; cdr3_nt: TGTGCCAGCAGCCAGCCCCGGGACATTAATGAAAAACTGTTTTTT
v_call: TRBV4-2; j_call: TRBJ1-5; clone_size: NA; d_call: NA; cdr3_aa: CASSHISRGNQPQHF; cdr3_nt: TGTGCCAGCAGCCATATCTCCCGGGGCAATCAGCCCCAGCATTTT
v_call: TRBV7-9; j_call: TRBJ2-5; clone_size: NA; d_call: NA; cdr3_aa: CASSPFVQETQYF; cdr3_nt: TGTGCCAGCAGCCCCTTTGTCCAAGAGACCCAGTACTTC